Listed below are T cell receptor beta chains from one sample, sequenced in a study of cytomegalovirus exposure and HLA in healthy donors. TCRdb's table, derived via immunoSEQ multiplex PCR, lists solely in-frame clones and lacks some. The sample yields about 160,000 clones, 70% to 85% seen once. Sequencing used PBMCs. All receptors come from a middle-aged man in good health and CMV-seronegative. CDR3s include the opening cysteine and the closing phenylalanine or tryptophan.

v_gene	j_gene	CDR3aa
TRBV6-5	TRBJ2-3	CASRSGQGHTDTQYF
TRBV5-4	TRBJ2-7	CASSTYRGTRGEQYF
TRBV5-1	TRBJ2-7	CASSGGTGREQYF
TRBV12-2	TRBJ2-7	CASRFRLSSYEQYF
TRBV10-1	TRBJ1-5	CASSPPVERQSSDQPQHF
TRBV5-1	TRBJ2-7	CASSLRVGFQGEQYF
TRBV7-2	TRBJ1-1	CASSFSSGFTEAFF
TRBV2	TRBJ1-5	CASSRESNQPQHF
TRBV6-5	TRBJ1-2	CASSGPSRGYTF
TRBV6-5	TRBJ2-1	CASSYGADNEQFF
TRBV5-4	TRBJ2-2	CASSLQGNTGELFF
TRBV10-1	TRBJ1-6	CASKSGGNSPLHF
TRBV9	TRBJ2-3	CASSVGGFFTDTQYF
TRBV9	TRBJ1-3	CASSVESRFGNTIYF
TRBV5-1	TRBJ2-5	CASRVSGGAKTQYF
TRBV5-1	TRBJ2-7	CASSLAGRGDRYEQYF
TRBV2	TRBJ1-2	CASGGTGGSYGYTF
TRBV6-1	TRBJ1-1	CATPPGQANTEAFF
TRBV20-1	TRBJ2-7	CSAGGDRPQYF
TRBV25-1	TRBJ2-2	CASSRGGNTGELFF
TRBV30	TRBJ2-3	CAWSRRGTADTDTQYF
TRBV6-6	TRBJ1-6	CASSSGALSPLHF
TRBV19	TRBJ2-5	CASSIGSGGGETQYF
TRBV10-3	TRBJ2-7	CAIRPSGGVWEQYF
TRBV21-1	TRBJ1-5	CASSKVGDRVCQPQHF
TRBV7-9	TRBJ2-1	CAIPRALSGEQFF
TRBV4-1	TRBJ2-5	CASSQGTSGAGETQYF
TRBV29-1	TRBJ2-3	CSVEVGATDTQYF
TRBV7-2	TRBJ2-5	CASSSGETQYF
TRBV6-5	TRBJ1-5	CATSTGGFNQPQHF
TRBV30	TRBJ1-4	CAWSVRGKTNEKLFF
TRBV5-6	TRBJ2-5	CASSYNPLGRTGVRETQYF
TRBV9	TRBJ2-7	CASSVEGQGSHEQYF
TRBV27	TRBJ1-1	CASSPFHPSSTEAFF
TRBV7-7	TRBJ1-5	CASSTQTGGSNQPQHF
TRBV5-6	TRBJ1-5	CASSLADQPQHF
TRBV6-1	TRBJ2-7	CASSEALGYEQYF
TRBV6-5	TRBJ2-7	CATTGVLGEQYF
TRBV7-3	TRBJ2-3	CASSSQAGGPPDTQYF
TRBV7-9	TRBJ2-1	CASSFTVSHEQFF
TRBV6-4	TRBJ2-3	CASSDFSGGSTDTQYF
TRBV7-9	TRBJ2-7	CSSSRAYEQYF
TRBV7-7	TRBJ2-5	CASSNGLAGRETQYF
TRBV2	TRBJ2-5	CASTRDRAAEQYF
TRBV30	TRBJ2-2	CAWSVPGVYTGELFF
TRBV4-2	TRBJ2-1	CASSQEPGGVSYNEQFF
TRBV10-3	TRBJ1-1	CAISELGQGRTEAFF
TRBV11-2	TRBJ2-2	CASSPGGELFF
TRBV13	TRBJ1-3	CASSIYGDTIYF
TRBV12-5	TRBJ2-5	CASGLVPGLAGLTTQETQYF
TRBV11-3	TRBJ1-1	CASSHRLSREAFF
TRBV7-2	TRBJ2-7	CASSLSDYEQYF
TRBV2	.	CASVRETYEQYF
TRBV15	TRBJ1-1	CATSLQWDRATEAFF
TRBV6-5	TRBJ2-5	CASMDFQETQYF
TRBV7-2	TRBJ1-2	CASSLEDRRLYGYTF
TRBV27	TRBJ2-7	CAIDRGRRSYEQYF
TRBV7-9	TRBJ2-1	CASTQLSGGHNEQFF
TRBV27	TRBJ2-5	CASSLSSLAGGRIETQYF